These T cell receptor beta chains were read from a single sample in a study of human T cells and chemical hapten exposure. TCRdb re-analysed the RACE reads in MiXCR, keeping a single row per CDR3 protein. The sample holds a few hundred thousand distinct CDR3 sequences, roughly 4.8% seen once. The sequences come from whole blood, collected in connection with sensitization to the hapten diphenylcyclopropenone (DPC). The origin of the receptors is a woman aged 50 to 60 with alopecia areata. Some clones in this sample may be carry-over from other donors' samples. Both conserved end residues are part of each CDR3. A D gene is named only where the DNA matches it firmly. The size entry is marked missing in some rows and otherwise reads once, few, many or a size class.

DNA,CDR3,V,D,size,J
TGTGCCAGCAGTCGACTGGATAGCTATGGCTACACCTTC,CASSRLDSYGYTF,TRBV6-2/TRBV6-3,-,few,TRBJ1-2
TGTGCCAGCTCCCCGGGACTAGCGGCCCGGGGGTTCTTC,CASSPGLAARGFF,TRBV12-3/TRBV12-4,TRBD2,many,TRBJ2-1
TGCGCCAGCAGCCAAGTTCCGGGAACTTACGAGCAGTTCTTC,CASSQVPGTYEQFF,TRBV4-1,-,-,TRBJ2-1
TGTGCCAGCAGCCAGGGACTAGCGGGAGTAGAGGGGAATGAGCAGTTCTTC,CASSQGLAGVEGNEQFF,TRBV13,TRBD2,many,TRBJ2-1
TGTGCCAGCTCACCCAACCAGGGGGACTATGGCTACACCTTC,CASSPNQGDYGYTF,TRBV18,TRBD1,many,TRBJ1-2
TGTGCCAGCAGCTCGGGTACAGGGGGCCATGAAGCTTTCTTT,CASSSGTGGHEAFF,TRBV13,TRBD1,-,TRBJ1-1
TGTGCCAGCAGCATATCGGACAGCTACGAGCAGTACTTC,CASSISDSYEQYF,TRBV7-6,-,many,TRBJ2-7
TGTGCCAGCAGCCCCTGGACAGGCACAGATACGCAGTATTTT,CASSPWTGTDTQYF,TRBV7-2,-,-,TRBJ2-3
TGCGCCAGCAGCCAAGTGGGTGAAAAACTGTTTTTT,CASSQVGEKLFF,TRBV4-1,-,few,TRBJ1-4
TGTGCCAGCAGCGAGGCAGGGTTCTCTCAAGAGACCCAGTACTTC,CASSEAGFSQETQYF,TRBV11-2,-,few,TRBJ2-5
TGTGCCAGCAGCTTGGCCAGAGGCAGCCTGATGAACACTGAAGCTTTCTTT,CASSLARGSLMNTEAFF,TRBV5-4,-,few,TRBJ1-1
TGTGCCAGCACCCTCCTAGGACTAGCGGGATTAGATACGCAGTATTTT,CASTLLGLAGLDTQYF,TRBV6-2/TRBV6-3,TRBD2,-,TRBJ2-3
TGCAGTGCTAGAGCCTTCGGACTAGCGGAGATGTACAATGAGCAGTTCTTC,CSARAFGLAEMYNEQFF,TRBV20-1,TRBD2,few,TRBJ2-1
TGTGCCAGCAGCCAAGTATGGGGGGCGAACACTGAAGCTTTCTTT,CASSQVWGANTEAFF,TRBV14,-,many,TRBJ1-1
TGTGCCATCAAAAGGACTAGCGGCGCGAACACCGGGGAGCTGTTTTTT,CAIKRTSGANTGELFF,TRBV10-3,TRBD2,many,TRBJ2-2
TGTGCCAGCACTGAGGGATCCCCCTATGGCTACACCTTC,CASTEGSPYGYTF,TRBV6-1,-,many,TRBJ1-2
TGTGCCAGCAGCGATAGGAACTCCGCAGGGGGCTACACCTTC,CASSDRNSAGGYTF,TRBV9,-,many,TRBJ1-2
TGTGCCAGCAGCTTAACGGGCAGCTACTACGAGCAGTACTTC,CASSLTGSYYEQYF,TRBV7-2,-,many,TRBJ2-7
TGCAGTGCTAGAGATCGGAACAGGGGGTGGCCGGGCTACACCTTC,CSARDRNRGWPGYTF,TRBV20-1,TRBD1,few,TRBJ1-2
TGTGCCAGCAAGGACTTCTTGAACTATGGCTACACCTTC,CASKDFLNYGYTF,TRBV6-5,-,many,TRBJ1-2
TGTGCCAGCAGCTCTACTAGCGGAGATACGCAGTATTTT,CASSSTSGDTQYF,TRBV3-1,TRBD2,many,TRBJ2-3
TGTGCCAGCTCACCGTTACGACTAGCGCGAGGTAGCTACGAGCAGTACTTC,CASSPLRLARGSYEQYF,TRBV18,TRBD2,few,TRBJ2-7
TGTGCCACCAGTGTAGGGAGTAGCGGGAGAAATGAGCAGTTCTTC,CATSVGSSGRNEQFF,TRBV24-1,TRBD2,-,TRBJ2-1
TGCAGCGCAGGACAGGTAGGAAACACTGAAGCTTTCTTT,CSAGQVGNTEAFF,TRBV29-1,TRBD1,few,TRBJ1-1
TGTGCCACCTGGGGGGGAACGGAAGCTTTCTTT,CATWGGTEAFF,TRBV2,-,many,TRBJ1-1
TGTGCCAGCAGCTTAGGACAGGGGGCTAGTGGCTACACCTTC,CASSLGQGASGYTF,TRBV7-2,TRBD1,few,TRBJ1-2
TGTGCCAGCAGCTCGACAGTAGCCAAAAACATTCAGTACTTC,CASSSTVAKNIQYF,TRBV7-9,-,many,TRBJ2-4
TGTGCCAGCAGGGGGACAGGGGCCAATCAGCCCCAGCATTTT,CASRGTGANQPQHF,TRBV25-1,TRBD1,many,TRBJ1-5
TGTGCCATCAGCCGTTCGGAGAACACTGAAGCTTTCTTT,CAISRSENTEAFF,TRBV10-3,-,-,TRBJ1-1
TGTGCCAGCAGTTCGCGGGGGTCCGTTGAGCAGTTCTTC,CASSSRGSVEQFF,TRBV27,TRBD2,-,TRBJ2-1
TGCGCCAGCAGCTTGGGGCCGGGACAGGGTCAAGAGACCCAGTACTTC,CASSLGPGQGQETQYF,TRBV5-1,TRBD1,-,TRBJ2-5
TGTGCCAGCAGCCCCGGGGACAGGGGGGGCTATAGCTACACCTTC,CASSPGDRGGYSYTF,TRBV7-8,TRBD1,many,TRBJ1-2
TGTGCCAGCAGCGCTTTCAACACTGAAGCTTTCTTT,CASSAFNTEAFF,TRBV5-4,-,many,TRBJ1-1
TGCAGCGTTGAGGAGCGGGGGTCTTTAGATGAGCAGTTCTTC,CSVEERGSLDEQFF,TRBV29-1,TRBD2,many,TRBJ2-1
TGTGCCAGCAGGGAGGGGGCCGGTGAAGCTTTCTTT,CASREGAGEAFF,TRBV6-5,TRBD1,few,TRBJ1-1
TGCAGTGCTAGATCGGTAAAGGGGCCAGATACGCAGTATTTT,CSARSVKGPDTQYF,TRBV20-1,-,-,TRBJ2-3
TGTGCCAGCAGCTTAGTTCGGATGAACACCGGGGAGCTGTTTTTT,CASSLVRMNTGELFF,TRBV7-8,-,many,TRBJ2-2
TGTGCCATCAGTCGGTTAACCGGATCTACAGATACGCAGTATTTT,CAISRLTGSTDTQYF,TRBV10-3,-,many,TRBJ2-3
TGCAGTGCTAGAGGTGATAGCGGGGTAAAGAGGGATACGCAGTATTTT,CSARGDSGVKRDTQYF,TRBV20-1,TRBD2,many,TRBJ2-3
TGTGCCATCAGAGGGGAGTACCAAGAGACCCAGTACTTC,CAIRGEYQETQYF,TRBV10-3,-,-,TRBJ2-5
TGTGCCAGCAGGTTCCCTTCTCGTAGGGCTGAAGCTTTCTTT,CASRFPSRRAEAFF,TRBV2,-,few,TRBJ1-1
TGTGCCAGCAGCTTGACCCGAGGAAGGCCCCAGCATTTT,CASSLTRGRPQHF,TRBV5-6,-,-,TRBJ1-5
TGCGCCAGCAGCTTGAATTTGGTGGATACGCAGTATTTT,CASSLNLVDTQYF,TRBV5-1,-,-,TRBJ2-3
TGCAGCGCGAGACCCGGGGGGGGATACGAGCAGTACTTC,CSARPGGGYEQYF,TRBV29-1,TRBD2,many,TRBJ2-7
TGTGCCAGCAGCTTAAATACCCATTCACCCCTCCACTTT,CASSLNTHSPLHF,TRBV11-3,-,-,TRBJ1-6
TGTGCCAGCAGTCTGACAGAGAATGAAAAACTGTTTTTT,CASSLTENEKLFF,TRBV6-1,-,-,TRBJ1-4
TGCAGTGCTAGAGTGCCGAGCGGGAGTTTTGCCAATGAGCAGTTCTTC,CSARVPSGSFANEQFF,TRBV20-1,TRBD2,few,TRBJ2-1
TGCAGCGTTGAAGCCCGGACCTCGAAAGGCGTAGCCAAAAACATTCAGTACTTC,CSVEARTSKGVAKNIQYF,TRBV29-1,-,many,TRBJ2-4
TGCAGCGTTGAGGGGGCATCGGAAGCTTTCTTT,CSVEGASEAFF,TRBV29-1,-,few,TRBJ1-1
TGTGCCAGCAGCTTAGCGCTGACAGGCACTGAAGCTTTCTTT,CASSLALTGTEAFF,TRBV7-9,-,many,TRBJ1-1
TGTGCCAGCTCACCACCGGGAGTACGCACAGATACGCAGTATTTT,CASSPPGVRTDTQYF,TRBV18,-,many,TRBJ2-3
TGTGCCAGCACCTCGCCGTCCGGGGGTCATGAGCAGTTCTTC,CASTSPSGGHEQFF,TRBV6-1,-,many,TRBJ2-1
TGTGCCATCAGTGACCCCCGAAGGGCAGACACTGAAGCTTTCTTT,CAISDPRRADTEAFF,TRBV10-3,-,many,TRBJ1-1